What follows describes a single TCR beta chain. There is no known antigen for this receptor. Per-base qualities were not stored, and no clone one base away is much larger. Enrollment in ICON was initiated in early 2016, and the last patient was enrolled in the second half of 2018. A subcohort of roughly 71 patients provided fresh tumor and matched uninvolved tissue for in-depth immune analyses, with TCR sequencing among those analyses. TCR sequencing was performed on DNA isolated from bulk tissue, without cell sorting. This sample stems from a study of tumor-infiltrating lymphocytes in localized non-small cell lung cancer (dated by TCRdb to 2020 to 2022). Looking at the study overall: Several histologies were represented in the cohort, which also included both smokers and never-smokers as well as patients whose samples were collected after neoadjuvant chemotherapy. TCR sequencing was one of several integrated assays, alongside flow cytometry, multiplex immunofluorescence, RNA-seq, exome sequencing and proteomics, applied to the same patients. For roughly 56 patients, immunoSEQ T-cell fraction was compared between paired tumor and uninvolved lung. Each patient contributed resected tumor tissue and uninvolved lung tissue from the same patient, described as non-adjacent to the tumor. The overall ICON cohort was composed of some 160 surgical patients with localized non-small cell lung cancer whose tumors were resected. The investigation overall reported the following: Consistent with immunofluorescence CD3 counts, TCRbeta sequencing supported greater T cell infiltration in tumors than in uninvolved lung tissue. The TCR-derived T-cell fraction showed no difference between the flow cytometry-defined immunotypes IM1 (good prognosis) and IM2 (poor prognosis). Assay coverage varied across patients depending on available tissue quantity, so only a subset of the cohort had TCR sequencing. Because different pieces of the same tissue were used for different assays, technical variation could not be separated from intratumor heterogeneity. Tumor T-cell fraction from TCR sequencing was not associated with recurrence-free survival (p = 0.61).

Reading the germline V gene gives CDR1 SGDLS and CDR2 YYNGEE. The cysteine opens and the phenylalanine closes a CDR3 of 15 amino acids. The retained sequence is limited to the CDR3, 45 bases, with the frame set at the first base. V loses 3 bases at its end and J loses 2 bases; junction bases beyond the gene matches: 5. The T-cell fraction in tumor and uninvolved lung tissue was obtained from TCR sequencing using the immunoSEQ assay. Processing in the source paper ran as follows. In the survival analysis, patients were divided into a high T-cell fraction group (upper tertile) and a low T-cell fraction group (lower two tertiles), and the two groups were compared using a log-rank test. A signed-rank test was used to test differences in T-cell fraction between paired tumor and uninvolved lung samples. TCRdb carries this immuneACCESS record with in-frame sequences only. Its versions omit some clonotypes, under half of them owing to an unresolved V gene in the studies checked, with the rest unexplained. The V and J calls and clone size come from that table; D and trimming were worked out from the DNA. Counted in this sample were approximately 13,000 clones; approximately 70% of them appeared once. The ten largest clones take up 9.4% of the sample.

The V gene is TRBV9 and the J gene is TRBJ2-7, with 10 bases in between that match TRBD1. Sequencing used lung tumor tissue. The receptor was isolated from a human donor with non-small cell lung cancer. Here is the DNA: TGTGCCAGCAGCGCGGGGACAGGGGCTGCCTACGAGCAGTACTTC. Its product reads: CASSAGTGAAYEQYF.